This TCR beta chain was captured in a study of cytomegalovirus exposure and HLA in healthy donors. This CDR3 has 15 amino acids. Trimming took 6 bases from V and 6 from J; bases not matched to a gene: 10. Germline assignment: CDR1 MDHEN and CDR2 SYDVKM. Using immunoSEQ multiplex PCR, the repertoire was profiled, and TCRdb retains in-frame clones only, with some absent. The profile shows fewer than 250,000 clones, over 75% of them singletons. The material sequenced was PBMCs. The sequence was collected from a woman aged 18-29 years in good health and CMV-seropositive. The chain has TRBV28 and TRBJ1-4, with 7 bases that match TRBD1. CDR3 sequence (DNA): TGTGCCAGCAGGCTCTTAGTCGGGACAGATGAAAAACTGTTTTTT. Translated: CASRLLVGTDEKLFF.